This T cell receptor beta chain is drawn from a study of multiple sclerosis patients with progressive multifocal leukoencephalopathy. Sequencing was at survey level. The assay was immunoSEQ multiplex PCR, and TCRdb's table has in-frame clones only and misses some. The data hold around 30,000 clones, with approximately 90% observed a single time. V was clipped by 0 bases and J by 6 bases; unmatched bases: 6. Per the germline V gene, CDR1 is SGHTA and CDR2 is FQGTGA. The CDR3 consists of 16 residues. Whole-study results and caveats: Clones expanded at PML were already present before and during natalizumab.

As concerns this clone: The antigen is not known.

Described time point: before natalizumab initiation. T0 refers to blood drawn before natalizumab was first infused. Sequences were obtained from PBMCs. V and J are TRBV7-3 and TRBJ2-2; 8 bases are shared with TRBD2. The receptor's source is a human donor with multiple sclerosis. CDR3 in DNA: TGTGCCAGCAGCTTAACGTTGGCTAGCGGGTCCGGGGAGCTGTTTTTT. This sequence encodes CASSLTLASGSGELFF.